This is a list of T cell receptor beta chains from one sample in a study of Graves' ophthalmopathy and Graves' hyperthyroidism. A single record per CDR3 protein comes from TCRdb applying MiXCR to the multiplex PCR reads. Among about 370,000 distinct CDR3 sequences listed, approximately 20% were seen once. Sequenced material: peripheral blood. The receptor set was obtained from a woman aged 18 to 35 with Graves' ophthalmopathy. Both conserved end residues are part of each CDR3. Fields, in order: J gene, D gene, clone size, V gene, CDR3 DNA, CDR3 protein. D genes are given only for firm matches. A row's size may be missing; if present it is once, few, many or a size class.

>TRBJ2-4|.|many|TRBV3-1
TGTGCCAGCAGCCTAGATAGCGGTGGGTGGAACATTCAGTACTTC
CASSLDSGGWNIQYF
>TRBJ2-7|TRBD2|many|TRBV2
TGTGCCAGCAACAGCGGGGGGGCCTACGAGCAGTACTTC
CASNSGGAYEQYF
>TRBJ2-7|TRBD1|many|TRBV5-1
TGCGCCAGCAGCCTACAGGGGAAATACGAGCAGTACTTC
CASSLQGKYEQYF
>TRBJ2-5|TRBD2|many|TRBV28
TGTGCCAGCACCTCCCCCCGGGGTAGCGGGAGAGGGGAGACCCAGTACTTC
CASTSPRGSGRGETQYF
>TRBJ1-6|TRBD1|many|TRBV27
TGTGCCAGCAGGATAACAGGGGTGATGGAAAATTCACCCCTCCACTTT
CASRITGVMENSPLHF
>TRBJ2-2|TRBD2|.|TRBV30
TGTGCCTGGTCCGCGGGGGGGAACACCGGGGAGCTGTTTTTT
CAWSAGGNTGELFF
>TRBJ1-5|.|many|TRBV19
TGTGCCAGTAGTATAGCAGGGGTGGGGGCTCAGCCCCAGCATTTT
CASSIAGVGAQPQHF
>TRBJ1-5|TRBD1|many|TRBV30
TGTGCCTGGAGTAAACAGGGGGATCAGCCCCAGCATTTT
CAWSKQGDQPQHF
>TRBJ2-5|.|many|TRBV7-2
TGTGCCAGCAGCTTGGGCGGACGGGAAGAGACCCAGTACTTC
CASSLGGREETQYF
>TRBJ2-5|TRBD1|.|TRBV12-3/TRBV12-4
TGTGCCAGCAGTTTCAGGACAGGGCAGGGGGAGACCCAGTACTTC
CASSFRTGQGETQYF
>TRBJ2-5|TRBD2|many|TRBV28
TGTGCCAGCAGTACCCAATCCCCTAGCGGGGGTCTCCCGGGTACCCAGTACTTC
CASSTQSPSGGLPGTQYF
>TRBJ1-5|.|many|TRBV20-1
TGCAGTGCTAGCAGGGACAGCAATCAGCCCCAGCATTTT
CSASRDSNQPQHF
>TRBJ2-7|TRBD1|.|TRBV7-2
TGTGCCAGCAGCGTGGAGTGGGACAGCTACGAGCAGTACTTC
CASSVEWDSYEQYF
>TRBJ1-2|.|many|TRBV29-1
TGCAGCGTTGAAGATCGAGCAGGAGCTAACTATGGCTACACCTTC
CSVEDRAGANYGYTF
>TRBJ1-2|.|many|TRBV6-2/TRBV6-3
TGTGCCAGCAGTTACGGGAAAGGGTTCGCCTATGGCTACACCTTC
CASSYGKGFAYGYTF
>TRBJ1-1|TRBD1|.|TRBV6-1
TGTGCCAGCATCCCAGGACAGGGAGTGAACACTGAAGCTTTCTTT
CASIPGQGVNTEAFF
>TRBJ2-7|.|many|TRBV27
TGTGCCAGCAGTCCCTCGGCACCCGAGCAGTACTTC
CASSPSAPEQYF
>TRBJ1-1|.|many|TRBV29-1
TGCAGCGTTGTAGTGAGGGCTGAAGCTTTCTTT
CSVVVRAEAFF
>TRBJ2-5|TRBD2|many|TRBV4-3
TGCGCCAGCAGCCGACTAGCGGGAGGCGCGCAAGAGACCCAGTACTTC
CASSRLAGGAQETQYF